The 9 T cell receptor beta chains in this list originate from one sample, sequenced in a study of blood T cell repertoires in COVID-19. Profiling relied on immunoSEQ multiplex PCR, and the TCRdb table lists in-frame clones only, not all of them. Seen here are 250,000 to 350,000 clones, roughly 80% observed once, and the top ten hold around 1.6%. Sequencing input: peripheral blood. Receptors were obtained from a human donor with COVID-19, enrolled during active disease. The donor label of this sample is uncertain.

The V call is TRBV4-1, the J call TRBJ2-7; 7 bases match TRBD2. The CDR3 length is 14 residues. The junction had 6 bases not matched to a gene; V was cut back by 5 bases and J by 2 bases. CDR1 MGHRA and CDR2 YSYEKL come from the germline V gene. This CDR3 reads CASSLSGGTYEQYF. In DNA, the CDR3 is TGCGCCAGCAGCTTATCGGGAGGCACCTACGAGCAGTACTTC.

Here the CDR3 DNA reads TGTGCCAGCAGCGTAGGGGCTAGCGGGCTCAATGAGCAGTTCTTC. Its translation: CASSVGASGLNEQFF. V usage is TRBV9 and J usage is TRBJ2-1; 8 bases map to TRBD2. The CDR3 has 15 residues. V trimming: 0 bases; J trimming: 6 bases; junction bases outside the gene matches: 5. Looked up from germline, CDR1 is SGDLS and CDR2 is YYNGEE. The variable domain in full, completed from reference TRBV9 and TRBJ2-1, reads DSGVTQTPKHLITATGQRVTLRCSPRSGDLSVYWYQQSLDQGLQFLIQYYNGEERAKGNILERFSAQQFPDLHSELNLSSLELGDSALYFCASSVGASGLNEQFFGPGTRLTVL.

The V call is TRBV12-5, the J call TRBJ2-3, with 8 bases that match TRBD2. There are 14 residues in the CDR3. CDR1 LGHNT and CDR2 FRNRAP come from the germline V gene. With V trimmed by 4 bases and J by 4 bases, 4 bases remained unmatched. The CDR3 loop reads CASGSGLAADTQYF. The CDR3 coding sequence is TGTGCTAGTGGTTCCGGACTAGCCGCAGATACGCAGTATTTT.

The rearrangement links TRBV9 to TRBJ2-2; 7 bases match TRBD1. The CDR3 consists of 16 residues. With 3 bases clipped from V and 1 base from J, the junction kept 6 bases outside the gene matches. The V gene's germline CDR1 is SGDLS and CDR2 YYNGEE. CDR3 protein: CASSAQTGMNTGELFF. As DNA, the CDR3 is TGTGCCAGCAGCGCGCAGACAGGGATGAACACCGGGGAGCTGTTTTTT.

DNA for the CDR3: TGTGCCAGCAGCCCCACACTAGCGGACAATGAGCAGTTCTTC. This gives the protein CASSPTLADNEQFF. The chain uses TRBV3-1 (or the pseudogene TRBV3-2) and TRBJ2-1; TRBD2 matches 8 bases. Germline V lookup: CDR1 LGHDT, CDR2 YNNKEL (reference sequence). The V segment lost 4 bases and the J segment 5 bases; nucleotides outside the gene matches: 4. This CDR3 spans 14 amino acids.

The chain joins TRBV27 to TRBJ1-6, with D hard to call. CDR1 and CDR2 from the germline V gene are MNHEY and SMNVEV (reference sequence). V lost 2 bases to trimming and J lost 6 bases, with 2 bases between them. CDR3 length equals 12 residues. The CDR3, as DNA: TGTGCCAGCAGTTTACTTAATTCACCCCTCCACTTT. Translating gives CASSLLNSPLHF.

The chain carries TRBV12-5 and TRBJ1-1, with D possibly matching TRBD1 (6 bases). This CDR3 is built from 13 residues. Germline V lookup: CDR1 LGHNT, CDR2 FRNRAP. V was trimmed by 10 bases and J by 6 bases, leaving 18 bases between them. The CDR3 here is CATAAVGGSEAFF. In DNA form, the CDR3 reads TGTGCTACCGCCGCTGTTGGGGGCTCTGAAGCTTTCTTT.

V is TRBV30 and J is TRBJ2-7, with 10 nucleotides matching TRBD1. This CDR3 is built from 15 residues. V lost 0 bases and J lost 3; bases outside the gene matches: 5. The germline CDR1 and CDR2 sequences are GTSNPN and SVGIG (reference sequence). Here the CDR3 reads CAWSVGGQGFYEQYF. In DNA form, the CDR3 reads TGTGCCTGGAGTGTCGGGGGACAGGGGTTCTACGAGCAGTACTTC.

The chain uses TRBV6-5 and TRBJ2-7, with 7 nucleotides matching TRBD2. The V gene's germline CDR1 is MNHEY and CDR2 SVGAGI. Germline trimming cut 11 bases from V and 3 bases from J; bases unmatched to any gene: 13. This CDR3 contains 14 residues. The CDR3 DNA reads as TGTGCCTCCCGGACCGGCGGGGGACTCTACGAGCAGTACTTC. The encoded protein is CASRTGGGLYEQYF.